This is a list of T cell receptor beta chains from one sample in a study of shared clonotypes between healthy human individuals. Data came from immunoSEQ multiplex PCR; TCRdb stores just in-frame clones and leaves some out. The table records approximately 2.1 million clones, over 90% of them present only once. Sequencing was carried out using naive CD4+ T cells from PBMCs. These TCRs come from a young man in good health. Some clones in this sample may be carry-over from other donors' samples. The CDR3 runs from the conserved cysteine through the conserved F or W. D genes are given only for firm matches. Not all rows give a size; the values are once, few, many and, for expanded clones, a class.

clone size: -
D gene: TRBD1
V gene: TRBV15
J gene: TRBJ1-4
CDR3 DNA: TGTGCCACCAGCAGACGCTATACAGGGGGCGATGAAAAACTGTTTTTT
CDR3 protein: CATSRRYTGGDEKLFF

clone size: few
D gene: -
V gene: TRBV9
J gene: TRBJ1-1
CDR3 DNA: TGTGCCAGCAGCGCAGGGAGGGTAGGCACTGAAGCTTTCTTT
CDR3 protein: CASSAGRVGTEAFF

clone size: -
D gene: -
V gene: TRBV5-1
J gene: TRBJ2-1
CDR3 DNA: TGCGCCAGCGCCCGGGGTGGACCCTACAATGAGCAGTTCTTC
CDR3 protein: CASARGGPYNEQFF

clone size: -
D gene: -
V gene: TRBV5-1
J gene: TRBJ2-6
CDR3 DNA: TGCGCCAGCAGCTTGGTAGGGGTTGGGGCCAACGTCCTGACTTTC
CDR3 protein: CASSLVGVGANVLTF

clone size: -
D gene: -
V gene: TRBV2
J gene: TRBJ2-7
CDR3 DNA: TGTGCCAGCAGGACTGAGGACACCTCCTACGAGCAGTACTTC
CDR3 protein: CASRTEDTSYEQYF

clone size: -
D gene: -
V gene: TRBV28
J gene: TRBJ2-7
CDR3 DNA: TGTGCCAGCAGTTTAAGGGGGGGAGCTCGTGGCGAGCAGTACTTC
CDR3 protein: CASSLRGGARGEQYF

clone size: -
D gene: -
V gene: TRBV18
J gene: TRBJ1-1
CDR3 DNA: TGTGCCAGCTCACCGTCGACAGGATTCACTGAAGCTTTCTTT
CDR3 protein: CASSPSTGFTEAFF

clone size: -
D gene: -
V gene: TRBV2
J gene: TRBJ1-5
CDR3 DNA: TGTGCCAGCAGTGAAGCTGGGGGTATAGGGCAGCCCCAGCATTTT
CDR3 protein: CASSEAGGIGQPQHF

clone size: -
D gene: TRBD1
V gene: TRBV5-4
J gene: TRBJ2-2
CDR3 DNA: TGTGCCAGCAGCCCCAGTCCCGGGACAGGGGACGGGGAGCTGTTTTTT
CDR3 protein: CASSPSPGTGDGELFF

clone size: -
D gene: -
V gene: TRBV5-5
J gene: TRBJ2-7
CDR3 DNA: TGTGCCAGCAGCTTGGGGTCTTCCTACGAGCAGTACTTC
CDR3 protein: CASSLGSSYEQYF

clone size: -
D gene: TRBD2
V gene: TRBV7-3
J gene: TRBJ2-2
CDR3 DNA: TGTGCCAGCAGCTCCCGCCCGGGACTAGATCCCCGCGGGGAGCTGTTTTTT
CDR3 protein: CASSSRPGLDPRGELFF

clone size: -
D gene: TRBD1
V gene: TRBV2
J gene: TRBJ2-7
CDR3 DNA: TGTGCCACTCGACCGGGACAGCACTACGAGCAGTACTTC
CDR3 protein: CATRPGQHYEQYF

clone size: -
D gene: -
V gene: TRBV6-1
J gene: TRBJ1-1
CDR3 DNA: TGTGCCAGCAGTGGACTTAACACTGAAGCTTTCTTT
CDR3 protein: CASSGLNTEAFF

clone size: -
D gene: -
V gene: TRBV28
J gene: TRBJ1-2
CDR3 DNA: TGTGCCAGCAGGGGCGGGGGCGAAGGCTATGGCTACACCTTC
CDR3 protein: CASRGGGEGYGYTF

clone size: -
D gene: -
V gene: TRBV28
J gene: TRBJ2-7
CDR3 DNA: TGTGCCAGCAGCCCCCAGGCCTCCTACGAGCAGTACTTC
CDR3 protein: CASSPQASYEQYF

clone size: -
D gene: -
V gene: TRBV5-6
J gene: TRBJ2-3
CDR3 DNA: TGTGCCAGCAGCTTGATCGCAGATACGCAGTATTTT
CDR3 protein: CASSLIADTQYF

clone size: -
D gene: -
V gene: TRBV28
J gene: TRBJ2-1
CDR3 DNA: TGTGCCAGCAGTTTAGAACGTGAGCAGTTCTTC
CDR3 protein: CASSLEREQFF

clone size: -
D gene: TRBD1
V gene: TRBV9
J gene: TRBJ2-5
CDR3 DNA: TGTGCCAGCAGTCGCTCAGGGGGCGGGAATCAAGAGACCCAGTACTTC
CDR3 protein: CASSRSGGGNQETQYF

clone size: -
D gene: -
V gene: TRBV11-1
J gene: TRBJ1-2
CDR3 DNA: TGTGCCAGCAGTTATCAGGGTTCCTATGGCTACACCTTC
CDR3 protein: CASSYQGSYGYTF

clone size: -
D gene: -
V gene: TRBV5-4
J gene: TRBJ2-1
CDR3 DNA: TGTGCCAGCAGCTTTCGAGGAGGAAATGAGCAGTTCTTC
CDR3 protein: CASSFRGGNEQFF

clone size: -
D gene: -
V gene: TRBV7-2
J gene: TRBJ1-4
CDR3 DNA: TGTGCCAGCAGCCGCTCGGGACGGGAGAATGAAAAACTGTTTTTT
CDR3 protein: CASSRSGRENEKLFF

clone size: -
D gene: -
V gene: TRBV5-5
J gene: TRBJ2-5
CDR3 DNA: TGTGCCAGCACCTCGAGTCGTGGGCAAGAGACCCAGTACTTC
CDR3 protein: CASTSSRGQETQYF

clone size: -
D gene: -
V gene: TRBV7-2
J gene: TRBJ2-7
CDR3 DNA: TGTGCCAGCAGCTCCCGATACTCCTACGAGCAGTACTTC
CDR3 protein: CASSSRYSYEQYF

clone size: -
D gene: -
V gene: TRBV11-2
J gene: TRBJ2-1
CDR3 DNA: TGTGCCAGCAGCTTAGCTAGCAGAGACAATGAGCAGTTCTTC
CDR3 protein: CASSLASRDNEQFF

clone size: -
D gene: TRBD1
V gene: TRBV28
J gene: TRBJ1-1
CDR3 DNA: TGTGCCAGCAAGGGGGCGGGAGTTCTCGTAGCTTTCTTT
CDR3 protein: CASKGAGVLVAFF

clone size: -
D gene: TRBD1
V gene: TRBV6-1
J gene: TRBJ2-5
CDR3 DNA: TGTGCCAGCAGTGGAAGCCCCGGACAGGGGGATAGCGAGACCCAGTACTTC
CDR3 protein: CASSGSPGQGDSETQYF

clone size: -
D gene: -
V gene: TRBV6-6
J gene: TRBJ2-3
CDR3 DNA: TGTGCCAGCAGGCCACGGGGGAAAACGCAGTATTTT
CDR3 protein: CASRPRGKTQYF

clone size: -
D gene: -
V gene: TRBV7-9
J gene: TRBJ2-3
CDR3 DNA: TGTGCCAGCAGCAGGTCAGACCCGGATACGCAGTATTTT
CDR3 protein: CASSRSDPDTQYF

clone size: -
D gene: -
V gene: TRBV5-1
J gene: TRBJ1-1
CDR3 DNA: TGCGCCAGCTTACTTGGGGGGCCGAACACTGAAGCTTTCTTT
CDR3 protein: CASLLGGPNTEAFF

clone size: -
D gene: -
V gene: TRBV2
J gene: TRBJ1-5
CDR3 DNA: TGTGCCAGCAGTGTCGGCAGAGATCAGCCCCAGCATTTT
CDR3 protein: CASSVGRDQPQHF

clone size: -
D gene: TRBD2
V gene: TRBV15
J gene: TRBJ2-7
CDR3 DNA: TGTGCCACCAGCAGAGATCCCCTCGTAGGCGGGAGAGTCTACGAGCAGTACTTC
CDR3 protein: CATSRDPLVGGRVYEQYF

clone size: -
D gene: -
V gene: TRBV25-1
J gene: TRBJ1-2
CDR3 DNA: TGTGCCAGCAGTGTCCAGGGTAACTATGGCTACACCTTC
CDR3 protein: CASSVQGNYGYTF

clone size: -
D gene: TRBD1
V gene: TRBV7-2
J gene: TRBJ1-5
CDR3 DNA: TGTGCCAGCAGCCCACAGGGGAATCAGCCCCAGCATTTT
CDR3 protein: CASSPQGNQPQHF

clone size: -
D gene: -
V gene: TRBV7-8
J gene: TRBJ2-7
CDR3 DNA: TGTGCCAGCAGCTTTGACAGTACCTACGAGCAGTACTTC
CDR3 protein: CASSFDSTYEQYF

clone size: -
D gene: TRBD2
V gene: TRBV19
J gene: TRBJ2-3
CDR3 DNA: TGTGCCAGTACCTCTAGAAGAACGACTAGCTCCACGGGCTCTGCCACAGATACGCAGTATTTT
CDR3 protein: CASTSRRTTSSTGSATDTQYF

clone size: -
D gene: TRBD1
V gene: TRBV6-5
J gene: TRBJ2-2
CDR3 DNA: TGTGCCAGCCGGGACAGGGGGAACACCGGGGAGCTGTTTTTT
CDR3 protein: CASRDRGNTGELFF

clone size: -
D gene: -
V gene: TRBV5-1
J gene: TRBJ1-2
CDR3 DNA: TGCGCCAGCAGCCCCGGAGGGGGGGCTATCGGCTATGGCTACACCTTC
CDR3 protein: CASSPGGGAIGYGYTF

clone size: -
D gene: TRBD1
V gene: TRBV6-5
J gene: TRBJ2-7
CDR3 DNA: TGTGCCAGCAGTTACGGGGGACAGGGCGGCGAGCAGTACTTC
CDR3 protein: CASSYGGQGGEQYF

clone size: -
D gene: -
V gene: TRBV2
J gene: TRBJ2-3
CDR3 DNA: TGTGCCAGCAGTGAAGCATCCGATACGCAGTATTTT
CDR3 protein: CASSEASDTQYF

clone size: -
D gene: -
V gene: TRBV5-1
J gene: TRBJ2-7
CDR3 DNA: TGCGCCAGCAGCCGGGCATCGGAGGGCCACGAGCAGTACTTC
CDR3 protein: CASSRASEGHEQYF

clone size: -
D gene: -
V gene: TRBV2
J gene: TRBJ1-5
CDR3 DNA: TGTGCCAGCAGTGAAGCAGGTGGCCCGTGGCAGCCCCAGCATTTT
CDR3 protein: CASSEAGGPWQPQHF

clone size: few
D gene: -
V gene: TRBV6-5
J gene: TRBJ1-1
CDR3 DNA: TGTGCCAGCAGTTACTCAAACAGGGTGGACACTGAAGCTTTCTTT
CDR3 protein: CASSYSNRVDTEAFF

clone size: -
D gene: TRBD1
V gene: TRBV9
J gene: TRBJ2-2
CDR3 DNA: TGTGCCAGCAGCCCCGGACAGGGAAGGGAGCTGTTTTTT
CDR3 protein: CASSPGQGRELFF

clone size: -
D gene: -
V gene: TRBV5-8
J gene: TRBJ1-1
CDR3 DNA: TGTGCCAGCAGCTTGAGTGTGGGGGGGAACACTGAAGCTTTCTTT
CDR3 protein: CASSLSVGGNTEAFF

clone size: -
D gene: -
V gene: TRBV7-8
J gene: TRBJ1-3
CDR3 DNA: TGTGCCAGCAGCTTAGGGGTAACTGGAAACACCATATATTTT
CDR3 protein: CASSLGVTGNTIYF

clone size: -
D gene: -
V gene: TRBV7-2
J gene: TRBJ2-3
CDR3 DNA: TGTGCCAGCAGCGCTCGGGAGTATCTAGATACGCAGTATTTT
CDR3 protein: CASSAREYLDTQYF

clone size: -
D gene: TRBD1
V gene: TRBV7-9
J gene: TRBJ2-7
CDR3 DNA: TGTGCCAGCAGCTACTCCGGGCAGGGGGCCGTGCAGTACTTC
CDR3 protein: CASSYSGQGAVQYF

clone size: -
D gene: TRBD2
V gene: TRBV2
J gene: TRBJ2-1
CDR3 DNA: TGTGCCAGCAGCGCCAGCGGGAACTCCTACAATGAGCAGTTCTTC
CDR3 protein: CASSASGNSYNEQFF

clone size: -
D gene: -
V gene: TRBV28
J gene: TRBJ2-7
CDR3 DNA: TGTGCCAGCAGTTACCGGGGCGGATACGAGCAGTACTTC
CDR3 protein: CASSYRGGYEQYF

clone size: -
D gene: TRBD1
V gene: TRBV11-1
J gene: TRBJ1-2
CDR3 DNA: TGTGCCAGCAGCCTCAATTCCGGGACAGCCTATGGCTACACCTTC
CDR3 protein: CASSLNSGTAYGYTF

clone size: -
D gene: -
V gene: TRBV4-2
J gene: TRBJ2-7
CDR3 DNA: TGTGCCAGCAGCCTTTCCGGGGGACTCTCCTACGAGCAGTACTTC
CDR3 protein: CASSLSGGLSYEQYF

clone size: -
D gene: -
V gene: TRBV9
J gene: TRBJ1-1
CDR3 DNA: TGTGCCAGCAGCCCCGGACATCCTACTGAAGCTTTCTTT
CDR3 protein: CASSPGHPTEAFF

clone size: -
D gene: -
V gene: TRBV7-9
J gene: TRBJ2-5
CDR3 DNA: TGTGCCAGCAGCTTAGACGGCTTCCAAGAGACCCAGTACTTC
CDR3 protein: CASSLDGFQETQYF

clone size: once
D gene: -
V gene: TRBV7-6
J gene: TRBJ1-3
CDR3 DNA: TGTGCCAGCAGCTTAGGACGGCAGATCGTAGCTGGAAACACCATATATTTT
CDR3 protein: CASSLGRQIVAGNTIYF

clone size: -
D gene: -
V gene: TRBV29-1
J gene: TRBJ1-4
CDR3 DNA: TGCAGCTGGATGACAACTAATGAAAAACTGTTTTTT
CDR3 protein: CSWMTTNEKLFF

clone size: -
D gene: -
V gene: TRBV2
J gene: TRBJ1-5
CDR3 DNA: TGTGCCAGCAGTGAATTTGATCCCCAGCCCCAGCATTTT
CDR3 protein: CASSEFDPQPQHF